One sample yielded the 30 T cell receptor beta chains listed below, sequenced in a study of beta chain features in type 1 diabetes (dated by TCRdb to 2017 to 2018). Beyond this particular receptor, the publication reports: Type 1 diabetes patients showed a moderate but significant shortening of TCRB CDR3 length in all four CD4+ subsets.

The library came from the immunoSEQ multiplex PCR assay. The entire isolated RNA was reverse transcribed using the High Capacity cDNA Reverse Transcription Kit, and thus expressed TCRB transcripts were sequenced. Not all clones reach the TCRdb copy of this immuneACCESS table, which keeps in-frame sequences only. Checked studies attribute under half of the gap to unresolved V genes and leave the rest unexplained. Here the sample has under 300,000 clones; roughly 17% occur a single time. The ten largest make up approximately 0.087% of the sample. No antigen has been identified for these receptors. The sequencing input was naive CD4+ T cells from blood. The label giving this sample's cell subset or site can be read as: true naive CD4+ T cells. These TCRs come from a man aged 25 to 40 with type 1 diabetes.

In this sample, this clone turned up a few times. The chain has TRBV7-9 and TRBJ2-5, with D possibly being TRBD2 (5 bases). The germline CDR1 and CDR2 sequences are SEHNR and FQNEAQ (reference sequence). CDR3 length: 14 residues. Trimming removed 5 bases from V and 7 bases from J, with 17 bases in between. The CDR3 nucleotides are TGTGCCAGCAGCGCCCTACTAGTATCGACGACCCAGTACTTC. Its translation is CASSALLVSTTQYF.

The CDR3 DNA follows: TGTGCCTGGAGTACGGGGTCCTCCTACAATGAGCAGTTCTTC. This gives the protein CAWSTGSSYNEQFF. The chain is built from TRBV30 and TRBJ2-1; D might be TRBD2 (5 bases). Germline lookup yields CDR1 GTSNPN and CDR2 SVGIG (reference sequence). Trimming cost V 2 bases and J 0 bases, with 8 bases left between them. There are 14 residues in the CDR3.

This clone came up a few times. The gene calls are TRBV14 and TRBJ2-2, with D unresolved. Germline CDR1 SGHDN, CDR2 FVKESK. CDR3 length equals 14 residues. Trimming took 7 bases from V and 6 from J, leaving 15 bases between them. CDR3 sequence reads: CASMWAEVSGELFF. The CDR3 DNA reads TGTGCCAGCATGTGGGCAGAGGTCTCCGGGGAGCTGTTTTTT. Combining the CDR3 with reference TRBV14 and TRBJ2-2 gives the whole variable domain EAGVTQFPSHSVIEKGQTVTLRCDPISGHDNLYWYRRVMGKEIKFLLHFVKESKQDESGMPNNRFLAERTGGTYSTLKVQPAELEDSGVYFCASMWAEVSGELFFGEGSRLTVL.

Of note for this clone: Other DNA sequences of this sample code for an identical CDR3. V is TRBV7-2 and J is TRBJ2-2; 9 bases fit TRBD2. V trimming: 1 base; J trimming: 5 bases; junction bases outside the gene matches: 2. From germline, CDR1 is SGHTA and CDR2 FQGNSA. There are 15 residues in the CDR3. The CDR3 coding sequence is TGTGCCAGCAGCTTAGGGCTAGCGGGGACCGGGGAGCTGTTTTTT. It codes for CASSLGLAGTGELFF.

In this sample, this clone turned up a few times. This sequence joins TRBV29-1 and TRBJ1-2, with a possible D match to TRBD1 (5 bases). Between the trimmed V and J ends, which lost 5 bases and 1 base, there was a span of 14 bases. From germline, CDR1 is SQVTM and CDR2 ANQGSEA. The CDR3 consists of 14 residues. The CDR3 loop is CSVLSRARNYGYTF. CDR3 in DNA: TGCAGCGTTCTGAGCAGGGCCCGTAACTATGGCTACACCTTC.

Only a few counts were recorded for this clone. The chain employs TRBV30 and TRBJ2-1; no firm D call. The CDR3 has 13 residues. The germline V gene encodes CDR1 GTSNPN and CDR2 SVGIG (reference sequence). Trimming stripped 1 base from V and 5 bases from J, with 9 bases between. The DNA of the CDR3 is TGTGCCTGGAGTGGGAACAGCCACAATGAGCAGTTCTTC. It specifies CAWSGNSHNEQFF.

The chain uses TRBV20-1 and TRBJ2-7; possibly TRBD1 or TRBD2 for D (5 bases each). V was trimmed by 4 bases and J by 6 bases, leaving 10 bases between them. The germline CDR1 and CDR2 sequences are DFQATT and SNEGSKA (reference sequence). This CDR3 has 11 residues. DNA for the CDR3: TGCAGTGCTACGTCGGGACGCGAGCAGTACTTC. Encoded protein: CSATSGREQYF.

A few counts support this clone. The junction departs from germline at one end; a sequencing error may be responsible. V gene TRBV29-1 combines with J gene TRBJ2-1; 8 positions match TRBD1. Germline V gene lookup returns CDR1 SQVTM and CDR2 ANQGSEA. CDR3 length: 14 amino acids. The CDR3 sequence is CSGEPRGPPNEQFF. The CDR3 region has the DNA TGCAGCGGTGAACCCAGGGGGCCCCCCAATGAGCAGTTCTTC.

This chain joins TRBV9 and TRBJ2-3; 7 nucleotides agree with TRBD1. Germline V CDR1 and CDR2: SGDLS, YYNGEE. V lost 3 bases and J lost 6; bases outside the gene matches: 7. The CDR3 covers 14 residues. The CDR3 bases are TGTGCCAGCAGCGGGGGGACAGACCATGATACGCAGTATTTT. It translates to CASSGGTDHDTQYF.

This clone appeared a few times. The chain combines TRBV16 with TRBJ1-2, with 9 bases fitting TRBD1. Germline assignment: CDR1 KGHSY and CDR2 FQNENV. This CDR3 has 16 amino acids. Trimming cost V 4 bases and J 4 bases; bases outside gene matches: 10. DNA for the CDR3: TGTGCCAGCAGCCGGACAGGGGCCCTACTCTCCTATGGCTACACCTTC. It is translated as CASSRTGALLSYGYTF.

The chain employs TRBV30 and TRBJ1-1; D is unclear. V lost 5 bases, J lost 1 base, and 14 bases lay in between. This CDR3 comprises 14 residues. CDR1 GTSNPN and CDR2 SVGIG come from the germline V gene (reference sequence). This CDR3 is CAWVPGSSNTEAFF. CDR3 sequence (DNA): TGTGCCTGGGTTCCGGGCAGTTCGAACACTGAAGCTTTCTTT.

V is TRBV30 and J is TRBJ1-1; D uncertain. Trimming cost V 0 bases and J 1 base, with 6 bases left between them. From germline, CDR1 is GTSNPN and CDR2 SVGIG (reference sequence). The CDR3 has 13 residues. The CDR3 reads CAWSVMKNTEAFF. As DNA, the CDR3 is TGTGCCTGGAGTGTAATGAAGAACACTGAAGCTTTCTTT.

In its sample, this clone was seen a few times. The DNA of the CDR3 is TGCGCCAGCAGCCATCCCGGGACTCCCCACGAGCAGTTCTTC. Translated, it gives CASSHPGTPHEQFF. The rearrangement joins TRBV4-1 to TRBJ2-1, with D perhaps TRBD2 (6 bases). The CDR3 is 14 residues long. Germline-derived CDR1 and CDR2 are MGHRA and YSYEKL. V lost 3 bases, J lost 10 bases, and 16 bases lay in between.

This clone came up a few times. This chain links TRBV29-1 with TRBJ1-4; possible D gene TRBD1, 5 bases. The germline gives CDR1 SQVTM, CDR2 ANQGSEA. This CDR3 is 18 amino acids long. Trimming removed 0 bases from V and 7 bases from J, with 24 bases in between. The CDR3 DNA sequence: TGCAGCGTTGAAGATATTTTGTTGAGGCGCCAGGGCGTTGAAAAACTGTTTTTT. Its protein product is CSVEDILLRRQGVEKLFF.

This clone was detected a few times. V and J are TRBV10-3 and TRBJ2-3; D is possibly TRBD2 (6 bases). V lost 7 bases and J 4 bases, leaving 12 bases between the germline ends. This CDR3 is 13 amino acids long. From germline, CDR1 is ENHRY and CDR2 SYGVKD. The CDR3 nucleotides are TGTGCCATCAACGGCGGGGAGGCAGATACGCAGTATTTT. It is translated as CAINGGEADTQYF.

The rearrangement links TRBV11-2 to TRBJ2-3; D may correspond to TRBD1 or TRBD2 (5 bases each). The CDR3 runs to 16 residues. Germline loops: CDR1 SGHAT, CDR2 FQNNGV. The germline V and J ends were trimmed by 5 bases and 0 bases, with 15 bases remaining between them. The CDR3 region is CASSAQMGESTDTQYF. CDR3 coding DNA: TGTGCCAGCAGCGCCCAGATGGGGGAAAGCACAGATACGCAGTATTTT.

V gene TRBV11-2 combines with J gene TRBJ2-4, with D possibly matching TRBD2 (5 bases). CDR1 and CDR2 (germline): SGHAT, FQNNGV. V shed 5 bases and J shed 0 bases, with 8 bases lying between them. The CDR3 is made up of 14 amino acids. The CDR3, as DNA: TGTGCCAGCAGCCCCGGGATAGCCAAAAACATTCAGTACTTC. This encodes CASSPGIAKNIQYF.

This clone was recorded a few times. The rearrangement uses TRBV7-2 and TRBJ2-5; the D is unclear. CDR3 length: 15 residues. V lost 9 bases and J lost 5, with 22 bases in between. Germline V gene lookup returns CDR1 SGHTA and CDR2 FQGNSA. CDR3 in amino acids: CASRPQRTDPETQYF. In DNA, the CDR3 is TGTGCCAGTCGACCCCAGAGGACGGACCCGGAGACCCAGTACTTC.

This clone was counted a few times. Different DNA sequences within this sample yield the same CDR3. This chain uses TRBV7-2 with TRBJ1-5; D is unresolved. Germline lookup yields CDR1 SGHTA and CDR2 FQGNSA. V lost 2 bases, J lost 4 bases, and 6 bases lay in between. CDR3 length equals 13 residues. Here the CDR3 reads CASSLSGNQPQHF. DNA of the CDR3: TGTGCCAGCAGCTTATCGGGGAATCAGCCCCAGCATTTT.

The chain carries TRBV29-1 and TRBJ1-1; unclear D gene. CDR1 and CDR2 from the germline V gene are SQVTM and ANQGSEA. V lost 3 bases and J 1 base, leaving 9 bases between the germline ends. This CDR3 region has 13 residues. The CDR3, as DNA: TGCAGCGTTGAGCGTAACCGGAACACTGAAGCTTTCTTT. Protein sequence: CSVERNRNTEAFF.

This clone was detected only a few times. CDR3 DNA sequence: TGTGCCAGCAGCAGCTATGGCTACACCTTC. Translating it yields CASSSYGYTF. The chain couples TRBV25-1 to TRBJ1-2; D call uncertain. The CDR3 is 10 residues long. V dropped 6 bases and J dropped 4 bases, with 3 bases sitting between them. Germline V gene lookup returns CDR1 MGHDK and CDR2 SYGVNS.

The V gene is TRBV5-1, the J gene TRBJ2-1, with D perhaps TRBD2 (5 bases). The germline CDR1 and CDR2 sequences are SGHRS and YFSETQ. V shed 0 bases and J shed 0 bases, with 10 bases lying between them. This CDR3 has 16 residues. Here the CDR3 reads CASSLETGSSYNEQFF. For the CDR3, the DNA is TGCGCCAGCAGCTTGGAAACGGGGAGCTCCTACAATGAGCAGTTCTTC.

The chain joins TRBV29-1 to TRBJ1-1; possible D gene TRBD1, 5 bases. This CDR3 spans 13 amino acids. Trimming stripped 7 bases from V and 4 bases from J, with 16 bases between. Germline V gene lookup returns CDR1 SQVTM and CDR2 ANQGSEA. CDR3 sequence (DNA): TGCAGCGGGGGGAGAGGATTGAGCACTGAAGCTTTCTTT. Amino acid sequence: CSGGRGLSTEAFF.

CDR3: CSSRRGYNEQFF. The CDR3, as DNA: TGCAGCTCCCGTCGGGGATACAATGAGCAGTTCTTC. V usage is TRBV29-1 and J usage is TRBJ2-1, with a tentative D call TRBD2 (5 bases). The CDR3 covers 12 residues. From germline, CDR1 is SQVTM and CDR2 ANQGSEA. The germline V and J ends were trimmed by 8 bases and 4 bases, with 12 bases remaining between them.

The V gene is TRBV30, the J gene TRBJ2-5; 9 bases are shared with TRBD1. The junction had 6 bases not matched to a gene; V was cut back by 3 bases and J by 4 bases. The CDR3 sequence is 14 residues long. Germline assignment: CDR1 GTSNPN and CDR2 SVGIG (reference sequence). CDR3 region: CAWRWTGVTETQYF. The CDR3 coding sequence is TGTGCCTGGAGATGGACAGGGGTCACAGAGACCCAGTACTTC.

CDR3: CASSVGDRAQVFVQFF. The CDR3 region has the DNA TGTGCCAGCAGCGTAGGGGACAGGGCCCAGGTTTTTGTGCAGTTCTTC. V is TRBV9 and J is TRBJ2-1, with 9 bases aligning to TRBD1. Germline V gene sequence: CDR1 SGDLS, CDR2 YYNGEE. Losses at the gene ends were 0 bases for V and 12 bases for J; bases not matched to a gene: 13. CDR3 size: 16 residues.

Only a few counts were recorded for this clone. V and J are TRBV7-9 and TRBJ2-1; TRBD2 agrees at 8 bases. The junction had 10 bases not matched to a gene; V was cut back by 6 bases and J by 0 bases. Germline-derived CDR1 and CDR2 are SEHNR and FQNEAQ (reference sequence). The CDR3 covers 17 residues. The DNA of the CDR3 is TGTGCCAGCAGGGTGCGTCAAACTAGCGGCTCCTACAATGAGCAGTTCTTC. Its protein product is CASRVRQTSGSYNEQFF. Combining the CDR3 with reference TRBV7-9 and TRBJ2-1 gives the whole variable domain DTGVSQNPRHKITKRGQNVTFRCDPISEHNRLYWYRQTLGQGPEFLTYFQNEAQLEKSRLLSDRFSAERPKGSFSTLEIQRTEQGDSAMYLCASRVRQTSGSYNEQFFGPGTRLTVL.

This clone was detected a few times. The gene calls are TRBV7-9 and TRBJ1-5; 7 bases line up with TRBD1. Germline V gives CDR1 SEHNR, CDR2 FQNEAQ (reference sequence). This CDR3 is built from 14 residues. J was trimmed by 7 bases and V by 2 bases; bases with no gene match: 5. For the CDR3, the DNA is TGTGCCAGCAGCTTATCTACAGGGGAACAGCCCCAGCATTTT. This gives the protein CASSLSTGEQPQHF.

V is TRBV28 and J is TRBJ2-1; 13 bases fit TRBD2. Looked up from germline, CDR1 is MDHEN and CDR2 is SYDVKM. V dropped 5 bases and J dropped 12; count of bases not matched to a gene: 10. The CDR3 has 15 residues. CDR3 residues: CASSLRTSGSIGQFF. Written as DNA, the CDR3 is TGTGCCAGCAGTCTCCGGACTAGCGGGAGCATAGGGCAGTTCTTC.

The DNA for the CDR3 is TGTGCCAGCAGCTCCGGGCGGTCAGATACGCAGTATTTT. Its translation is CASSSGRSDTQYF. This chain links TRBV7-8 with TRBJ2-3; D uncertain. V lost 4 bases and J 4 bases, leaving 9 bases between the germline ends. CDR1 is SGHVS, CDR2 FQNEAQ, per germline. The length of the CDR3 is 13 residues.